The rows below give T cell receptor beta chains drawn from one sample of a study of blood T cell repertoires in COVID-19. Sequencing used immunoSEQ multiplex PCR; TCRdb keeps in-frame clones, though not all of them. The sample holds just over 200,000 clones, under 90% seen once. The material sequenced was peripheral blood. The receptors here all came from a man at least 80 years old with acute or convalescent COVID-19. Both conserved end residues are part of each CDR3. The order of the fields is D gene, V gene, J gene, CDR3 length, clone size, CDR3 DNA, CDR3 protein. A D gene is named only where the DNA matches it firmly. Size tells how often a clone was seen (once, few, many) or the class of an expanded clone, and some rows leave it out.

>TRBD1|TRBV29-1|TRBJ1-2|12|.
TGCAGCGTTACGACAGGGGGCGGTGGCTACACCTTC
CSVTTGGGGYTF
>.|TRBV4-2|TRBJ1-3|19|.
TGTGCCAGCAGCCAAGATCATTCCCGGGTCATGTACTCTGGAAACACCATATATTTT
CASSQDHSRVMYSGNTIYF
>.|TRBV10-2|TRBJ2-1|14|few
TGCGCCAGCAGTGAGCTAGGATTTCTGGATGAGCAGTTCTTC
CASSELGFLDEQFF
>.|TRBV28|TRBJ1-5|15|.
TGTGCCAGCAGAGGGGGGGGAATAAGCAATCAGCCCCAGCATTTT
CASRGGGISNQPQHF
>TRBD1|TRBV10-3|TRBJ2-2|14|.
TGTGCCATCAGACCGGGACAGGGAGCCGGGGAGCTGTTTTTT
CAIRPGQGAGELFF
>TRBD1|TRBV19|TRBJ2-7|16|.
TGTGCCAGTAGTACGGGACAGGGAGTTAAATCCTACGAGCAGTACTTC
CASSTGQGVKSYEQYF
>.|TRBV3-1/TRBV3-2|TRBJ2-1|15|.
TGTGCCGCCAAAACTAGTACCCCCCCCTACAATGAGCAGTTCTTC
CAAKTSTPPYNEQFF
>.|TRBV7-2|TRBJ2-1|15|.
TGTGCCAGCACCTCTGCTTACCCTGGCCACAATGAGCAGTTCTTC
CASTSAYPGHNEQFF
>TRBD1|TRBV14|TRBJ2-3|14|.
TGTGCCAGCAGCCGTGACAGGGTGGCAGATACGCAGTATTTT
CASSRDRVADTQYF
>TRBD2|TRBV4-2|TRBJ2-7|17|.
TGTGCCAGCAGCCAAGGTTTTGATAGCGGGAGTATTTACGAGCAGTACTTC
CASSQGFDSGSIYEQYF
>.|TRBV12-3/TRBV12-4|TRBJ1-6|9|.
TGTGCCAGCAGTCCTCCCCTCCACTTT
CASSPPLHF
>.|TRBV6-5|TRBJ1-1|14|.
TGTGCCAGCAGTTACTCAGGGGAAGGCACTGAAGCTTTCTTT
CASSYSGEGTEAFF
>.|TRBV10-3|TRBJ1-2|14|.
TGTGCCATCTCTTCCGACAGTACTGTGGATGGCTACACCTTC
CAISSDSTVDGYTF
>.|TRBV6-2/TRBV6-3|TRBJ1-2|15|.
TGTGCCAGCAGTAGCCGCGGAAGGGGAACCTATGGCTACACCTTC
CASSSRGRGTYGYTF
>.|TRBV28|TRBJ2-6|15|.
TGTGCCAGCAGCCTTATTCCTTCTGGGGCCAACGTCCTGACTTTC
CASSLIPSGANVLTF
>.|TRBV18|TRBJ1-2|17|.
TGTGCCAGCTCACCGCCTTGGCAGGCGCGAGCTAACTATGGCTACACCTTC
CASSPPWQARANYGYTF
>.|TRBV4-1|TRBJ1-6|15|.
TGCGCCAGCAGCCAAGTAAACAGCTTAAATTCACCCCTCCACTTT
CASSQVNSLNSPLHF
>TRBD2|TRBV6-4|TRBJ2-1|18|.
TGTGCCAGCAGTGACTCGTTATGGCTAGCGGGAGGATACAATGAGCAGTTCTTC
CASSDSLWLAGGYNEQFF
>.|TRBV28|TRBJ1-1|14|.
TGTGCCAGCAGTTTTTTTCAGGGCGATACTGAAGCTTTCTTT
CASSFFQGDTEAFF
>.|TRBV6-5|TRBJ1-2|14|.
TGTGCCAGCAGTTGGAACAGGGTTAACTATGGCTACACCTTC
CASSWNRVNYGYTF
>TRBD1|TRBV18|TRBJ1-3|18|few
TGTGCCAGCTCACCGATCCTGGGACAGGGGACGTCTGGAAACACCATATATTTT
CASSPILGQGTSGNTIYF
>.|TRBV10-3|TRBJ2-3|14|.
TGTGCCATCGGAGGGACGTTGAGCACAGATACGCAGTATTTT
CAIGGTLSTDTQYF
>.|TRBV5-1|TRBJ2-1|20|.
TGCGCCAGCAGCTTGTCCTGGCAGGGGGCGGGCGGGAGCGCCTACAATGAGCAGTTCTTC
CASSLSWQGAGGSAYNEQFF
>TRBD1|TRBV18|TRBJ2-3|13|.
TGTGCCAGCCAGGGACAGCTCACAGATACGCAGTATTTT
CASQGQLTDTQYF
>.|TRBV7-3|TRBJ2-3|15|.
TGTGCCAGCAGCTCCGGGACACTTTACACAGATACGCAGTATTTT
CASSSGTLYTDTQYF
>.|TRBV10-2|TRBJ2-3|14|once
TGCGCCAGCAGTGGTCAGGGGACCGGAGATACGCAGTATTTT
CASSGQGTGDTQYF
>.|TRBV27|TRBJ1-1|14|.
TGTGCCAGCAGTCCCTCGGGGACACGGACTGAAGCTTTCTTT
CASSPSGTRTEAFF
>TRBD1|TRBV18|TRBJ1-2|16|.
TGTGCCAGCTCACCACCCGGACAGGCTCTGAGCTATGGCTACACCTTC
CASSPPGQALSYGYTF
>.|TRBV11-2|TRBJ2-3|15|.
TGTGCCAGCAGCTTAACGGGAGATAGGACAGATACGCAGTATTTT
CASSLTGDRTDTQYF
>TRBD2|TRBV28|TRBJ2-7|14|few
TGTGCCAGCAGTTTACGCCAGCGGGGTTACGAGCAGTACTTC
CASSLRQRGYEQYF
>.|TRBV28|TRBJ1-4|17|.
TGTGCCAGCAGCCACCTAGGGCGGGGGACAACTAATGAAAAACTGTTTTTT
CASSHLGRGTTNEKLFF
>TRBD2|TRBV18|TRBJ2-1|16|.
TGTGCCAGCTCACCCCCGGGGGGGATCTCCTACAATGAGCAGTTCTTC
CASSPPGGISYNEQFF
>.|TRBV7-2|TRBJ2-7|14|.
TGTGCCAGCAGCGGGGGGACCGCCCCCTACGAGCAGTACTTC
CASSGGTAPYEQYF
>TRBD1|TRBV19|TRBJ1-1|15|.
TGTGCCAGTAGTATAGGTAGTGGGACAGTATTTGAAGCTTTCTTT
CASSIGSGTVFEAFF
>TRBD2|TRBV24-1|TRBJ2-3|19|.
TGTGCCACCAGTGATTCCGCCGGGACTAGCGGGGCCTCCACAGATACGCAGTATTTT
CATSDSAGTSGASTDTQYF
>.|TRBV5-1|TRBJ1-2|15|.
TGCGCCAGCAGCAAAAATCAGGGGCTCGGCTATGGCTACACCTTC
CASSKNQGLGYGYTF
>TRBD1|TRBV2|TRBJ2-6|20|.
TGTGCCAGCAGTGAGAGACGATTGGGACAGGTAGTCTCTGGGGCCAACGTCCTGACTTTC
CASSERRLGQVVSGANVLTF
>TRBD1|TRBV19|TRBJ1-5|14|.
TGTGCCAGTCAAATCCGGGACAGTTTAGTTCCCCAGCATTTT
CASQIRDSLVPQHF
>TRBD2|TRBV6-5|TRBJ2-1|13|.
TGTGCCAGCGGGACTAGCGGGGACAATGAGCAGTTCTTC
CASGTSGDNEQFF
>TRBD2|TRBV30|TRBJ2-3|17|.
TGTGCCTGGAGTGCCCCAGGGACTAGCGGGAGGGTCCTCACACAGTATTTT
CAWSAPGTSGRVLTQYF
>TRBD1|TRBV11-3|TRBJ1-1|15|once
TGTGCCAGCAGCTTAGGACAGGGCAGAAACACTGAAGCTTTCTTT
CASSLGQGRNTEAFF
>.|TRBV10-2|TRBJ1-1|15|.
TGCGCCAGCAGTGGGCCCACAGGTCCCAACACTGAAGCTTTCTTT
CASSGPTGPNTEAFF
>TRBD1|TRBV3-1/TRBV3-2|TRBJ2-5|16|.
TGTGCCAGCAGCCAAGTTGCACAGGGGGTGAGAGAGACCCAGTACTTC
CASSQVAQGVRETQYF
>TRBD1|TRBV27|TRBJ1-2|14|.
TGTGCCAGCAGTCTCCGGACAGGGCTGTATGGCTACACCTTC
CASSLRTGLYGYTF
>.|TRBV19|TRBJ1-5|15|.
TGTGCCAGTAGGCCCCAGGGTACGAGCAATCAGCCCCAGCATTTT
CASRPQGTSNQPQHF
>.|TRBV7-2|TRBJ2-5|12|.
TGTGCCAGCAACCAGGGTCAAGAGACCCAGTACTTC
CASNQGQETQYF
>TRBD2|TRBV18|TRBJ2-1|17|once
TGTGCCAGCTCACCTCCGGGACTAGGTGGCTCCTACAATGAGCAGTTCTTC
CASSPPGLGGSYNEQFF
>.|TRBV21-1|TRBJ2-1|17|.
TGTGCCAGCAGCAAAGCTTTCGGCGGGAGGCCTTACAATGAGCAGTTCTTC
CASSKAFGGRPYNEQFF
>.|TRBV18|TRBJ2-1|13|.
TGTGCCAGCTCACCCGATGACAGCGATGAGCAGTTCTTC
CASSPDDSDEQFF
>TRBD1|TRBV5-1|TRBJ1-3|16|.
TGCGCCAGCAGCCCTGGACAGGGGACCTCTGGAAACACCATATATTTT
CASSPGQGTSGNTIYF
>TRBD2|TRBV30|TRBJ2-1|18|once
TGTGCCTGGAGGAGGACAGGGACCCTAGCGGGAGGCTACAATGAGCAGTTCTTC
CAWRRTGTLAGGYNEQFF